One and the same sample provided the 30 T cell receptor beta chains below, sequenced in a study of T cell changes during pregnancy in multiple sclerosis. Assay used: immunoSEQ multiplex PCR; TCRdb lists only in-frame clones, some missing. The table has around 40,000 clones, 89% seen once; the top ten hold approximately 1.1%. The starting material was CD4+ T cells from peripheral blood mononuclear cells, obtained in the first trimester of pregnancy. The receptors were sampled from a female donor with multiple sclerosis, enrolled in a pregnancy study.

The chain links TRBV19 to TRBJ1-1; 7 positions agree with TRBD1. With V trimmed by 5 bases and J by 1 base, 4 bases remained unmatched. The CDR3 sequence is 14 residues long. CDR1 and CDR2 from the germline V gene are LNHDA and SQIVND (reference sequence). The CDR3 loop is CASSLGQKNTEAFF. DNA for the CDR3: TGTGCCAGTAGTTTGGGACAGAAGAACACTGAAGCTTTCTTT. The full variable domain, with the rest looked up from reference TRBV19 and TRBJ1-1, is DGGITQSPKYLFRKEGQNVTLSCEQNLNHDAMYWYRQDPGQGLRLIYYSQIVNDFQKGDIAEGYSVSREKKESFPLTVTSAQKNPTAFYLCASSLGQKNTEAFFGQGTRLTVV.

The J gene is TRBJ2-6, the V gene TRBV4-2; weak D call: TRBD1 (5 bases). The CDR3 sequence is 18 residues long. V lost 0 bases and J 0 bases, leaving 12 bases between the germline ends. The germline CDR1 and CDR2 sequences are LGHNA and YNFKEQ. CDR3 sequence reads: CASSQDDSRSSGANVLTF. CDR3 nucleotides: TGTGCCAGCAGCCAAGACGACAGTAGGAGCTCTGGGGCCAACGTCCTGACTTTC.

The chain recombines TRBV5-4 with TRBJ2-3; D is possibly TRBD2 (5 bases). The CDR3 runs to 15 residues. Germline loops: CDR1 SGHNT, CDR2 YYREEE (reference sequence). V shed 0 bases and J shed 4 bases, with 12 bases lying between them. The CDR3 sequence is CASSLDQSGADTQYF. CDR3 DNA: TGTGCCAGCAGCTTGGATCAAAGCGGTGCAGATACGCAGTATTTT.

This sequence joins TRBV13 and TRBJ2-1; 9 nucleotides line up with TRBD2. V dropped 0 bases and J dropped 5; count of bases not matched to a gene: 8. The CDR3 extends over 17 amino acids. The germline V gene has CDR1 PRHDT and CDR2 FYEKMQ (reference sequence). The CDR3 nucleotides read TGTGCCAGCAGCTTAGGGGGCCCCGGACTAGCGAACAATGAGCAGTTCTTC. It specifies CASSLGGPGLANNEQFF. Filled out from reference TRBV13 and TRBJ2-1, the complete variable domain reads AAGVIQSPRHLIKEKRETATLKCYPIPRHDTVYWYQQGPGQDPQFLISFYEKMQSDKGSIPDRFSAQQFSDYHSELNMSSLELGDSALYFCASSLGGPGLANNEQFFGPGTRLTVL.

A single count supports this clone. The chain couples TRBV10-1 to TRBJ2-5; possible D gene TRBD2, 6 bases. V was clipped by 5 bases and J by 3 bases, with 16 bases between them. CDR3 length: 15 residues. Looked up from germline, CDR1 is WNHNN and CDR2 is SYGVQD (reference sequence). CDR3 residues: CASSRGLLAEETQYF. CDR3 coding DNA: TGCGCCAGCAGTCGAGGGTTACTAGCTGAAGAGACCCAGTACTTC.

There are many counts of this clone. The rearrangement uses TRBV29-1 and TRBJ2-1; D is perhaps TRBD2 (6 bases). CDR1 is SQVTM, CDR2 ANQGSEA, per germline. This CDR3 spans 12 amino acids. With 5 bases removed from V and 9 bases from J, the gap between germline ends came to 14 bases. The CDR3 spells CSVQDYPGEQFF. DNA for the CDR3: TGCAGCGTTCAGGACTATCCGGGTGAGCAGTTCTTC.

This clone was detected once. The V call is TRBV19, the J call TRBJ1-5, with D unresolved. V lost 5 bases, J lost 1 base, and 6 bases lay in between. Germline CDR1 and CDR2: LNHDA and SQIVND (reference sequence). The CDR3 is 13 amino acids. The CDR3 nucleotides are TGTGCCAGTAGTGTACTAAGCAATCAGCCCCAGCATTTT. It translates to CASSVLSNQPQHF. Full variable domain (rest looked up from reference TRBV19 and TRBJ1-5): DGGITQSPKYLFRKEGQNVTLSCEQNLNHDAMYWYRQDPGQGLRLIYYSQIVNDFQKGDIAEGYSVSREKKESFPLTVTSAQKNPTAFYLCASSVLSNQPQHFGDGTRLSIL.

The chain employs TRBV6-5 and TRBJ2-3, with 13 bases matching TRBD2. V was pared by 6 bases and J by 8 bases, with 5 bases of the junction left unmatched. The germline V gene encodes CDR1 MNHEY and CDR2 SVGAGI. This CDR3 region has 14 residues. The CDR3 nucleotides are TGTGCCAGCAGAAACGGACTAGCGGGAGTTACGCAGTATTTT. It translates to CASRNGLAGVTQYF.

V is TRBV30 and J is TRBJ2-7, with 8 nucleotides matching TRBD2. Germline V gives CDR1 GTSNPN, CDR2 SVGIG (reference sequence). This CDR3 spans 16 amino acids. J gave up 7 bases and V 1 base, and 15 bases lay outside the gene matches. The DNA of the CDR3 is TGTGCCTGGAGTGCAAAACGGACTAGCAGCGCGGGAGAGCAGTACTTC. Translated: CAWSAKRTSSAGEQYF. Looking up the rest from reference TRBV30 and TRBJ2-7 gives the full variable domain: SQTIHQWPATLVQPVGSPLSLECTVEGTSNPNLYWYRQAAGRGLQLLFYSVGIGQISSEVPQNLSASRPQDRQFILSSKKLLLSDSGFYLCAWSAKRTSSAGEQYFGPGTRLTVT.

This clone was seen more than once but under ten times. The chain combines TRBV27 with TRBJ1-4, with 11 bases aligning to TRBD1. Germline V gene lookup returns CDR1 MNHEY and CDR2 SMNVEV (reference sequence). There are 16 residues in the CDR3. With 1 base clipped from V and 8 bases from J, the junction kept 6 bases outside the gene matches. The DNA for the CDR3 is TGTGCCAGCAGTTTATTGGCCGGGACAGGGGGGGAAAAACTGTTTTTT. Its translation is CASSLLAGTGGEKLFF.

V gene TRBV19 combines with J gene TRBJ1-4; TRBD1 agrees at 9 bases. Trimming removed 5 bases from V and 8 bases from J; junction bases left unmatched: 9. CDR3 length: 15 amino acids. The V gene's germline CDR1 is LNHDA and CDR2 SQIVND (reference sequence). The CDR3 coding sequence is TGTGCCAGTAGTGTTTGGGGGACAGGGAACGAAAAACTGTTTTTT. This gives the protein CASSVWGTGNEKLFF. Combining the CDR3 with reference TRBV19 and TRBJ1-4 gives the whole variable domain DGGITQSPKYLFRKEGQNVTLSCEQNLNHDAMYWYRQDPGQGLRLIYYSQIVNDFQKGDIAEGYSVSREKKESFPLTVTSAQKNPTAFYLCASSVWGTGNEKLFFGSGTQLSVL.

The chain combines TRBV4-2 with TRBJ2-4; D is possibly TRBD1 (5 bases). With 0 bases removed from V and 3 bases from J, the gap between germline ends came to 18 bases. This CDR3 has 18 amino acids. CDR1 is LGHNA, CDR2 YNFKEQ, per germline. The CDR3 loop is CASSQDLPQTVLKNIQYF. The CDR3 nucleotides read TGTGCCAGCAGCCAAGATCTCCCCCAGACAGTCCTCAAAAACATTCAGTACTTC.

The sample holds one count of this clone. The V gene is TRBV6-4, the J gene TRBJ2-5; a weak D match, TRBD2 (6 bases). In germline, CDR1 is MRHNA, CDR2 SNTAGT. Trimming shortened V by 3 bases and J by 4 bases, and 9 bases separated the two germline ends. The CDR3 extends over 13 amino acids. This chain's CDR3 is CASSELGGETQYF. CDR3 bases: TGTGCCAGCAGTGAATTGGGGGGAGAGACCCAGTACTTC.

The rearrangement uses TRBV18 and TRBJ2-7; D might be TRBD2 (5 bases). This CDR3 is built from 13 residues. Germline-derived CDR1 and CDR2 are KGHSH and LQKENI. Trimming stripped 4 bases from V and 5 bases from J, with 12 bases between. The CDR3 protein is CASSLRVGNEQYF. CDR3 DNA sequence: TGTGCCAGCTCACTGCGGGTGGGGAACGAGCAGTACTTC.

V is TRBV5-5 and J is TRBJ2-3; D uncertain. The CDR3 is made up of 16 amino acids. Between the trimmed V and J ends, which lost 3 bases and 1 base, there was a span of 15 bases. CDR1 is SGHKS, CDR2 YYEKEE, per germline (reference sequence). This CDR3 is CASSSLGLSGTDTQYF. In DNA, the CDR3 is TGTGCCAGCAGCTCCCTCGGTCTCTCGGGCACAGATACGCAGTATTTT.

CDR3 region: CASSLAGGKAKNIQYF. The CDR3 nucleotides are TGTGCCAGCAGCTTAGCGGGAGGAAAAGCCAAAAACATTCAGTACTTC. The chain is built from TRBV7-2 and TRBJ2-4, with D perhaps TRBD2 (6 bases). The CDR3 extends over 16 amino acids. The germline V gene encodes CDR1 SGHTA and CDR2 FQGNSA. V lost 0 bases, J lost 0 bases, and 9 bases lay in between.

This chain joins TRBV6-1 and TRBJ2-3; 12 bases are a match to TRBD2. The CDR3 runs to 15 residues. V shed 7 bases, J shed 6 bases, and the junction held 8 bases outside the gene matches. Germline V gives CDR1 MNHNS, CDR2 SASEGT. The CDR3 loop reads CASTLTSGRKDTQYF. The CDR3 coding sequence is TGTGCCAGCACCTTGACTAGCGGGAGAAAGGATACGCAGTATTTT.

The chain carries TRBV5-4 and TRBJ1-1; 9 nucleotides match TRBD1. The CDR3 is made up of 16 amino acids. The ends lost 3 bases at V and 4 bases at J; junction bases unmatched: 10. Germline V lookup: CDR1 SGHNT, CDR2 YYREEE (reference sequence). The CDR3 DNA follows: TGTGCCAGCAGCTCACCGGGACAGGGATTTGGCACTGAAGCTTTCTTT. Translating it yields CASSSPGQGFGTEAFF.

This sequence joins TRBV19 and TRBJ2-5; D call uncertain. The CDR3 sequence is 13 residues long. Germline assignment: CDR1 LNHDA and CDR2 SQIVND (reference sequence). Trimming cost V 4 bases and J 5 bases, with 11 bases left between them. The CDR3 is CASSTVAKETQYF. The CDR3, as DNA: TGTGCCAGTAGTACGGTTGCTAAGGAGACCCAGTACTTC.

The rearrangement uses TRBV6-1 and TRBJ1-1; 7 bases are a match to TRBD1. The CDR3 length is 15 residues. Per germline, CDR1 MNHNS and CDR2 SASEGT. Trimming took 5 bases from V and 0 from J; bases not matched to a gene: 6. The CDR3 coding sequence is TGTGCCAGCAGTCTACAGGGGCTCTTGAACACTGAAGCTTTCTTT. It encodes CASSLQGLLNTEAFF.

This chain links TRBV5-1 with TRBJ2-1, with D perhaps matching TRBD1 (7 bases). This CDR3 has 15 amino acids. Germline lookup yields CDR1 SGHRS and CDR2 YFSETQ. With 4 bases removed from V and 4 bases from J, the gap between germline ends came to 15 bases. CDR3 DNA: TGCGCCAGCAGCCTTGCGGGACAGCTTTACAATGAGCAGTTCTTC. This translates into CASSLAGQLYNEQFF. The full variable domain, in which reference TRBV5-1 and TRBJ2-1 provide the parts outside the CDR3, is KAGVTQTPRYLIKTRGQQVTLSCSPISGHRSVSWYQQTPGQGLQFLFEYFSETQRNKGNFPGRFSGRQFSNSRSEMNVSTLELGDSALYLCASSLAGQLYNEQFFGPGTRLTVL.

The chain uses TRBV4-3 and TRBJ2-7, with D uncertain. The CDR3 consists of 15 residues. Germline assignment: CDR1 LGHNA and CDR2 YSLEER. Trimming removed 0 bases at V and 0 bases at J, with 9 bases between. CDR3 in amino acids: CASSQEYGYSYEQYF. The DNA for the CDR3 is TGCGCCAGCAGCCAAGAATACGGTTACTCCTACGAGCAGTACTTC.

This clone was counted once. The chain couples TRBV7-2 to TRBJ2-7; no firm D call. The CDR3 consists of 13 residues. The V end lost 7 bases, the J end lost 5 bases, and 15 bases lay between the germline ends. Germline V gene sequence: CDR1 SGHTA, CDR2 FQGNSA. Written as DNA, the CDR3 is TGTGCCAGCAACAACTTTAACAGCCACGAGCAGTACTTC. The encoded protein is CASNNFNSHEQYF.

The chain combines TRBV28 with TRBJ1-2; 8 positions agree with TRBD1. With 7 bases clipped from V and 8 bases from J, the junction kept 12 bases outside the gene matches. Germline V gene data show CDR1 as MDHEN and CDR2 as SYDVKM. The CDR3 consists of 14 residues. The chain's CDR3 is CASTKTQGGNGYTF. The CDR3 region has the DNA TGTGCCAGCACTAAAACACAGGGGGGGAACGGCTACACCTTC.

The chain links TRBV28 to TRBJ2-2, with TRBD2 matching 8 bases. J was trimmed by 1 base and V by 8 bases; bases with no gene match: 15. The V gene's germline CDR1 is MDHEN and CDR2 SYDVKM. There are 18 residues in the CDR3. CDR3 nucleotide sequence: TGTGCCAGCCGTCACATCCGGGATAGCGGGATGAACACCGGGGAGCTGTTTTTT. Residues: CASRHIRDSGMNTGELFF.

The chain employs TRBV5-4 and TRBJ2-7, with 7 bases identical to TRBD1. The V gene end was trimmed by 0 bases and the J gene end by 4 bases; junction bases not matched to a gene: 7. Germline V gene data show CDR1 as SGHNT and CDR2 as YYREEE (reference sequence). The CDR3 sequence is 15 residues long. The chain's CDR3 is CASSLAKRGQYEQYF. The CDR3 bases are TGTGCCAGCAGCTTGGCCAAGAGGGGGCAATACGAGCAGTACTTC.

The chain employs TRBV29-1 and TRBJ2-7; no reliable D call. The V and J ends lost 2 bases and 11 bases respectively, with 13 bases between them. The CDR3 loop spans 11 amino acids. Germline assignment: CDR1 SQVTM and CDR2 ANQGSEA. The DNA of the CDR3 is TGCAGCGTTGAAAATGGAGTCCACAAGTACTTC. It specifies CSVENGVHKYF.

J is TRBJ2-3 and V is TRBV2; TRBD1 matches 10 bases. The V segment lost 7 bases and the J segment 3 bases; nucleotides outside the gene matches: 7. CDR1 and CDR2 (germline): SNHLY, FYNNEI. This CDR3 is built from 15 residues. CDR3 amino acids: CASTPGQGQTDTQYF. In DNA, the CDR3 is TGTGCCAGCACCCCGGGACAGGGGCAGACAGATACGCAGTATTTT. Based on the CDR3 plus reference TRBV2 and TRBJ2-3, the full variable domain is EPEVTQTPSHQVTQMGQEVILRCVPISNHLYFYWYRQILGQKVEFLVSFYNNEISEKSEIFDDQFSVERPDGSNFTLKIRSTKLEDSAMYFCASTPGQGQTDTQYFGPGTRLTVL.

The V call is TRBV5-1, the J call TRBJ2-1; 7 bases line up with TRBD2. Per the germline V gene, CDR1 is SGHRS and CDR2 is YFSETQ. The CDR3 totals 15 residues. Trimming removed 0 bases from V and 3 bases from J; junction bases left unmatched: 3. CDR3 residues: CASSLVSSGYNEQFF. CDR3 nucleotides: TGCGCCAGCAGCTTGGTGTCTAGCGGCTACAATGAGCAGTTCTTC.

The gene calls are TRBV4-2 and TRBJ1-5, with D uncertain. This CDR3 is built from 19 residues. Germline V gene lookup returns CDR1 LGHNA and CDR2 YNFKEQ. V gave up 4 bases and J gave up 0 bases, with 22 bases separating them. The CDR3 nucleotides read TGTGCCAGCAGCCCCCAAGGGAGGATCTTACCTGATAGCAATCAGCCCCAGCATTTT. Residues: CASSPQGRILPDSNQPQHF.